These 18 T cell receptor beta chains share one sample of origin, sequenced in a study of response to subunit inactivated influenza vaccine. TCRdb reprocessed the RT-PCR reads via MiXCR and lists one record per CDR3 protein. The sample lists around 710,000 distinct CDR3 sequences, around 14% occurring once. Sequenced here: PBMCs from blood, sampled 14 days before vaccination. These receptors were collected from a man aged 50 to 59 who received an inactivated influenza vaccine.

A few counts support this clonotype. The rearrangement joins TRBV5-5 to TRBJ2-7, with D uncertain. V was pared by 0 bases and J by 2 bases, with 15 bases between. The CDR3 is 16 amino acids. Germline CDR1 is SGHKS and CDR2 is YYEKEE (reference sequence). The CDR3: CASSLAGQAVTYEQYF. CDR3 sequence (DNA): TGTGCCAGCAGCTTGGCCGGCCAGGCCGTAACCTACGAGCAGTACTTC.

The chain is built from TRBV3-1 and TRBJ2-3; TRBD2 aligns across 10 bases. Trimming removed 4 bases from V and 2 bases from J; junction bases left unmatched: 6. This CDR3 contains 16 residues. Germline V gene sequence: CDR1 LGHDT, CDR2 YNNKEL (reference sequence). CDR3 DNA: TGTGCCAGCAGCCCTAACCTAGCGGGGGACACAGATACGCAGTATTTT. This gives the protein CASSPNLAGDTDTQYF.

The chain's CDR3 is CASRSTGIYGYTF. The CDR3 region has the DNA TGTGCCAGCAGATCTACAGGGATCTATGGCTACACCTTC. The J gene is TRBJ1-2, the V gene TRBV11-2; D is possibly TRBD1 (6 bases). The germline V and J ends were trimmed by 6 bases and 4 bases, with 12 bases remaining between them. The CDR3 runs to 13 residues. The germline V gene has CDR1 SGHAT and CDR2 FQNNGV.

The CDR3 sequence is CASSLKRTVEAFF. The CDR3, as DNA: TGTGCCAGCAGCTTAAAACGGACAGTTGAAGCTTTCTTT. This chain joins TRBV7-2 and TRBJ1-1; the D gene is possibly TRBD1 (6 bases). This CDR3 has 13 residues. The germline V gene has CDR1 SGHTA and CDR2 FQGNSA. Deletions cut 2 bases from V and 7 bases from J, with 11 bases between. Filled out from reference TRBV7-2 and TRBJ1-1, the complete variable domain reads GAGVSQSPSNKVTEKGKDVELRCDPISGHTALYWYRQSLGQGLEFLIYFQGNSAPDKSGLPSDRFSAERTGGSVSTLTIQRTQQEDSAVYLCASSLKRTVEAFFGQGTRLTVV.

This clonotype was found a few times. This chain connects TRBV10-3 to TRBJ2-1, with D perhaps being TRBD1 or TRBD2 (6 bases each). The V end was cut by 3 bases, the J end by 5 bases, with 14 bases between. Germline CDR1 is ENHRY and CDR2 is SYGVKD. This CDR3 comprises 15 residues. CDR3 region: CAISDRGQSHNEQFF. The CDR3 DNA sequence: TGTGCCATCAGTGATCGGGGGCAATCTCACAATGAGCAGTTCTTC.

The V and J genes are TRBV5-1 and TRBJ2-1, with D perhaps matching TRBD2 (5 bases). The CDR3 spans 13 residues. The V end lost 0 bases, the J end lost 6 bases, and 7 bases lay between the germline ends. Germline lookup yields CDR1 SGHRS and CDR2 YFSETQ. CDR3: CASSLGSANEQFF. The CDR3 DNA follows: TGCGCCAGCAGCTTGGGTAGCGCCAATGAGCAGTTCTTC.

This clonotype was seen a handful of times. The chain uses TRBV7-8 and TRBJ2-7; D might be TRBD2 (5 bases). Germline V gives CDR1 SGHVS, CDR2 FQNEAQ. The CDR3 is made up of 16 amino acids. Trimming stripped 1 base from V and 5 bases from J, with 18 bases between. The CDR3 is CASSLGGLFLEDEQYF. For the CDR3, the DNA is TGTGCCAGCAGCTTAGGAGGGCTTTTTTTGGAGGACGAGCAGTACTTC.

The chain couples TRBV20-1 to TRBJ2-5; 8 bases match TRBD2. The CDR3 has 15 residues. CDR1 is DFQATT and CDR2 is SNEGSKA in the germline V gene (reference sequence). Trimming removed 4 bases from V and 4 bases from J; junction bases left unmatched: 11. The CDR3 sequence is CSATGFAGGGETQYF. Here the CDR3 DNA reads TGCAGTGCTACGGGCTTTGCGGGAGGAGGAGAGACCCAGTACTTC.

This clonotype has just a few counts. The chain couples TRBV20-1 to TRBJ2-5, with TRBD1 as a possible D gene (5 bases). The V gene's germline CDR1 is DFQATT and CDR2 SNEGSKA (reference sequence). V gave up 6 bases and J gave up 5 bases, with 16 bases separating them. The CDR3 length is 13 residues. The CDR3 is CSARKQAGETQYF. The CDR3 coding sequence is TGCAGTGCCCGGAAACAGGCTGGGGAGACCCAGTACTTC.

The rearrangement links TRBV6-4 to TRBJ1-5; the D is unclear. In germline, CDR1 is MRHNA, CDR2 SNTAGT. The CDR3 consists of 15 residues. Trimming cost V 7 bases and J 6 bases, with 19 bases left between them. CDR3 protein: CASTPSRALGQPQHF. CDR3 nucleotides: TGTGCCAGCACTCCATCCCGGGCTTTGGGTCAGCCCCAGCATTTT.

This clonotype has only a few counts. The CDR3 here is CAISESGGDIDEQYF. Written as DNA, the CDR3 is TGTGCCATCAGTGAGTCGGGGGGGGATATCGACGAGCAGTACTTC. The chain carries TRBV10-3 and TRBJ2-7; TRBD2 aligns across 7 bases. Looked up from germline, CDR1 is ENHRY and CDR2 is SYGVKD. The CDR3 extends over 15 amino acids. With 0 bases clipped from V and 5 bases from J, the junction kept 7 bases outside the gene matches.

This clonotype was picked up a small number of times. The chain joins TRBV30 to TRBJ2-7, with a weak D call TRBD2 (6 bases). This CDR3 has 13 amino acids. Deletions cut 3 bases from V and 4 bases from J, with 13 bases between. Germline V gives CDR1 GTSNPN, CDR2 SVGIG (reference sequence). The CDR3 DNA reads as TGTGCCTGGAGGGCGGGACCGATGTACGAGCAGTACTTC. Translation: CAWRAGPMYEQYF.

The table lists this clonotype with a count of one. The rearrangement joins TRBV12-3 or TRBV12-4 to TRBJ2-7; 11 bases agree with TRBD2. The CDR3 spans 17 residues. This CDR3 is CTRSFDAPGLAVHEQYF. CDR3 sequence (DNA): TGTACCCGCAGTTTTGACGCGCCGGGACTAGCGGTCCACGAGCAGTACTTC.

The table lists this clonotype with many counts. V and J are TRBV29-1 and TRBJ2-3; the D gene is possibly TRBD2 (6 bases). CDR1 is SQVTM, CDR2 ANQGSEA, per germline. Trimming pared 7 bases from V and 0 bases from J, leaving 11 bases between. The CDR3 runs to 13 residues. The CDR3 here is CSARDWSTDTQYF. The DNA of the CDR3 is TGCAGCGCCCGGGACTGGAGCACAGATACGCAGTATTTT.

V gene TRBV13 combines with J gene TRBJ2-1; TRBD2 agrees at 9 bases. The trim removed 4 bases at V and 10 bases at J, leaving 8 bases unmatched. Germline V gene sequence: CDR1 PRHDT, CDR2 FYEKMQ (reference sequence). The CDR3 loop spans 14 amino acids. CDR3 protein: CASSWGAGGREQFF. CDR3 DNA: TGTGCCAGCAGCTGGGGAGCGGGAGGCCGGGAGCAGTTCTTC.

The CDR3 reads CSALAKGNSPLHF. The CDR3 bases are TGCAGTGCGCTCGCGAAGGGAAATTCACCCCTCCACTTT. This chain joins TRBV20-1 and TRBJ1-6, with D uncertain. From germline, CDR1 is DFQATT and CDR2 SNEGSKA (reference sequence). There are 13 residues in the CDR3. Trimming took off 6 bases at V and 7 bases at J, with 13 bases between the two ends.

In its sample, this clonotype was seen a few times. The CDR3 region is CSVAGGLAGGSYNEQFF. As DNA, the CDR3 is TGCAGCGTTGCCGGGGGACTAGCGGGCGGGTCCTACAATGAGCAGTTCTTC. The chain is built from TRBV29-1 and TRBJ2-1; TRBD2 aligns across 12 bases. The germline CDR1 and CDR2 sequences are SQVTM and ANQGSEA. With V trimmed by 4 bases and J by 1 base, 8 bases remained unmatched. This CDR3 spans 17 amino acids.

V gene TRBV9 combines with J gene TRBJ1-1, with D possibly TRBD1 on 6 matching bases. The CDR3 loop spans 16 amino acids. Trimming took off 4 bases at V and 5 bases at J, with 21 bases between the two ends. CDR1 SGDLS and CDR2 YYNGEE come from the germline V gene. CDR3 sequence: CASSHPSGGGRTEAFF. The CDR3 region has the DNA TGTGCCAGCAGCCACCCAAGTGGGGGCGGTAGGACTGAAGCTTTCTTT.